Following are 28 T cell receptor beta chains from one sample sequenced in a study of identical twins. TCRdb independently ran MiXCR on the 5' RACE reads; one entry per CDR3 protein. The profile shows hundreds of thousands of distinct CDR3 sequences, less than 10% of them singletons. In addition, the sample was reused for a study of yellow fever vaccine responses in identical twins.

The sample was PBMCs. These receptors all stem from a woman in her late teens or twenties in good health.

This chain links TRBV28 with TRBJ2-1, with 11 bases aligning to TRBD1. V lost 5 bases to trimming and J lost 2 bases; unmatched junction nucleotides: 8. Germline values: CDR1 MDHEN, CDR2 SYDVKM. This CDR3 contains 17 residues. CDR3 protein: CASSLPLDRGPYNEQFF. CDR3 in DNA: TGTGCCAGCAGTCTCCCATTGGACAGGGGGCCCTACAATGAGCAGTTCTTC.

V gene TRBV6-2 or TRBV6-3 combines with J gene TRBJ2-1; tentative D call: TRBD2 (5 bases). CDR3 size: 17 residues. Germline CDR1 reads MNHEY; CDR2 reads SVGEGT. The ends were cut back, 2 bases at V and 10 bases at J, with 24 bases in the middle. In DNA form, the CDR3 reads TGTGCCAGCAGTTACGTTTTGGGTGCGGGTACATTAGGCGAGCAGTTCTTC. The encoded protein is CASSYVLGAGTLGEQFF.

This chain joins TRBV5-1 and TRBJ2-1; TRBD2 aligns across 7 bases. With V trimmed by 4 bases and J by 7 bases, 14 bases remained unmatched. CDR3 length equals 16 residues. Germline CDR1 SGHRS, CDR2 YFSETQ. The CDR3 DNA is TGCGCCAGCAGCCTGTGGGACTACGGTACGTGGAATGAGCAGTTCTTC. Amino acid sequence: CASSLWDYGTWNEQFF.

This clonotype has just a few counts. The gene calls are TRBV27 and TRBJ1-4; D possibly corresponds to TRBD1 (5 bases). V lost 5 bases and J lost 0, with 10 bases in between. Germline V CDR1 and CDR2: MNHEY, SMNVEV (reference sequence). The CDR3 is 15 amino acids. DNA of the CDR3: TGTGCCAGCAGTCGCCGACAGCCAACTAATGAAAAACTGTTTTTT. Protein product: CASSRRQPTNEKLFF.

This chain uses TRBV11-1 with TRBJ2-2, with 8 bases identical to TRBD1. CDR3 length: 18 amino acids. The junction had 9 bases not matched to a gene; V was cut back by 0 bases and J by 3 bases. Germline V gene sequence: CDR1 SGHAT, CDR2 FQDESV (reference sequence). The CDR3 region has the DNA TGTGCCAGCAGCTTAGCAAAGGACAGGGTCGGAGACACCGGGGAGCTGTTTTTT. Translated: CASSLAKDRVGDTGELFF.

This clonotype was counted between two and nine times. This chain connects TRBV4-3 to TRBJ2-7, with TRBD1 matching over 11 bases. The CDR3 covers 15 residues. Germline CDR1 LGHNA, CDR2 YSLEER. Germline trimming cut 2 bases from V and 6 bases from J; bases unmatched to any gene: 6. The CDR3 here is CASSQNRDRGFEQYF. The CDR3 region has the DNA TGCGCCAGCAGCCAAAACCGGGACAGGGGGTTCGAGCAGTACTTC.

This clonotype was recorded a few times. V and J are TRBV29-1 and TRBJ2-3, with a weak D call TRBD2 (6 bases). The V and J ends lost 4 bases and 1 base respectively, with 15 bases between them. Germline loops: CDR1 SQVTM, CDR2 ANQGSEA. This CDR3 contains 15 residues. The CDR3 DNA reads TGCAGCGTTGGACTAGGGCGGGGAGGCACAGATACGCAGTATTTT. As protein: CSVGLGRGGTDTQYF.

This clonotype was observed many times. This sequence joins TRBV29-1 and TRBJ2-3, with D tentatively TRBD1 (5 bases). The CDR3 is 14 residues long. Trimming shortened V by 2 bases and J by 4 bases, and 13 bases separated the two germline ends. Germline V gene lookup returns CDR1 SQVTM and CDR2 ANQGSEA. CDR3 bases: TGCAGCGTTGAAAGGGGCAGGGATCCAGATACGCAGTATTTT. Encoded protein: CSVERGRDPDTQYF.

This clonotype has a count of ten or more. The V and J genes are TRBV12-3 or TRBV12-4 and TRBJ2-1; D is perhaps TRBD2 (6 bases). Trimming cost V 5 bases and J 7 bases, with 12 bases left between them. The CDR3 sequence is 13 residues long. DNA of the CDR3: TGTGCCAGCAGTACGGGACTCCCGAATGAGCAGTTCTTC. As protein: CASSTGLPNEQFF.

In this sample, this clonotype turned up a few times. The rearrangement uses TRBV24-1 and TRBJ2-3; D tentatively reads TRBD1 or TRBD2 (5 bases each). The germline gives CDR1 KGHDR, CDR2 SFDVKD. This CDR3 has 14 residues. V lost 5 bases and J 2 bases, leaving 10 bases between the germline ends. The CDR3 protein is CATSVGDHTDTQYF. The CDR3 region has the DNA TGTGCCACCAGTGTTGGGGACCACACAGATACGCAGTATTTT.

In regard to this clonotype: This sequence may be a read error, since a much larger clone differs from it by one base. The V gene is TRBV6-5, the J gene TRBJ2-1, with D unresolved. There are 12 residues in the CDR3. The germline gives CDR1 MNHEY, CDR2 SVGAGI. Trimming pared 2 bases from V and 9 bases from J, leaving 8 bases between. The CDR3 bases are TGTGCCAGCAGTTACGGCGCGAGTGAGCAGTTCTTC. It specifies CASSYGASEQFF.

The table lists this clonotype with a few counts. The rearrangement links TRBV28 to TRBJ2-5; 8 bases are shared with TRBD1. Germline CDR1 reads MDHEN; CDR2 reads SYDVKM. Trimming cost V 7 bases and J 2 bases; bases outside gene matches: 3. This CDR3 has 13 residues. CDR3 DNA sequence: TGTGCCAGCACCGACAGGGGTCAAGAGACCCAGTACTTC. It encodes CASTDRGQETQYF.

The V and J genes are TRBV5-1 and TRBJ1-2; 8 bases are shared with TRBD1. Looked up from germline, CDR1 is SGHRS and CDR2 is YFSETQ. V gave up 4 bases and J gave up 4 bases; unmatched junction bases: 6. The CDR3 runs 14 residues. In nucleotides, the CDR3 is TGCGCCAGCAGCAGGGGACAGGAACGCTATGGCTACACCTTC. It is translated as CASSRGQERYGYTF.

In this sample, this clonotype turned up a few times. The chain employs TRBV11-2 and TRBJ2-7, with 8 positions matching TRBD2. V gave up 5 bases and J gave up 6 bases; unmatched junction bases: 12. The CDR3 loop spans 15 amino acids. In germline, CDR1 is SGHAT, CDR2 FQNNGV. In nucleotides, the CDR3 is TGTGCCAGCAGCCCCATAGCGGGACTCCTAGGCGAGCAGTACTTC. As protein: CASSPIAGLLGEQYF.

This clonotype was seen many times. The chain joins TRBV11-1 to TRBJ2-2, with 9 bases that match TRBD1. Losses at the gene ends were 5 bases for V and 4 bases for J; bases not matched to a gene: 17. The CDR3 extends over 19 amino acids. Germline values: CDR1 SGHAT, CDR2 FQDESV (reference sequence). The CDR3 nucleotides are TGTGCCAGCAGCCTGAAACACGTCGGTACAGGGGGCATCACCGGGGAGCTGTTTTTT. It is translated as CASSLKHVGTGGITGELFF.

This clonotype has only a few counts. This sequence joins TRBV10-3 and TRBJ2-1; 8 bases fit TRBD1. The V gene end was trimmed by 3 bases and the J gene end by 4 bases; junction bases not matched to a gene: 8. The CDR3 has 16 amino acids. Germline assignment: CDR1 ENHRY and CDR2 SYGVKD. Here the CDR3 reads CAISETSGGGYNEQFF. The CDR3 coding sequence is TGTGCCATCAGTGAAACATCAGGGGGCGGGTACAATGAGCAGTTCTTC.

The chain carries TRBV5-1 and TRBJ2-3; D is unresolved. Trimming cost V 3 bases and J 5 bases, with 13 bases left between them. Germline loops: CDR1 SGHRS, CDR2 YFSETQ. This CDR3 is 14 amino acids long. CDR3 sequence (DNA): TGCGCCAGCAGCTGGGGTAACGGAGTAGATACGCAGTATTTT. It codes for CASSWGNGVDTQYF.

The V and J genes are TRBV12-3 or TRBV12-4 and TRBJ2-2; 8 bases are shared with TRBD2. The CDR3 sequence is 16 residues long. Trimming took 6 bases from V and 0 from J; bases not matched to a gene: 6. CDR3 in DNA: TGTGCCAGCAGGCGGGGGGCGCTGACGAACACCGGGGAGCTGTTTTTT. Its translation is CASRRGALTNTGELFF.

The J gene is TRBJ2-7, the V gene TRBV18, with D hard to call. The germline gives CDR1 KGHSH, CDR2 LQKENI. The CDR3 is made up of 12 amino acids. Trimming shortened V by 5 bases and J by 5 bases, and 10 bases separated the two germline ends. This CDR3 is CASSIVGNEQYF. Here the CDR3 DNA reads TGTGCCAGCTCAATTGTGGGGAACGAGCAGTACTTC.

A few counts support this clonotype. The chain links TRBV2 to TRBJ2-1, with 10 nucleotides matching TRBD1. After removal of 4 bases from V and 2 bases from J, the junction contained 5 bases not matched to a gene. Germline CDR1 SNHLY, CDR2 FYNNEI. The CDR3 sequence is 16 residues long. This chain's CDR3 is CASSVRQGAAYNEQFF. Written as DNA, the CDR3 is TGTGCCAGCAGTGTTCGACAGGGGGCAGCCTACAATGAGCAGTTCTTC.

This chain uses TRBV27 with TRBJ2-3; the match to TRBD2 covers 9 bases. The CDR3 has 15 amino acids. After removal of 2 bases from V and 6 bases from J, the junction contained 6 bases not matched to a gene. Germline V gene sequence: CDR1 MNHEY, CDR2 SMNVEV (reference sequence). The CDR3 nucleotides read TGTGCCAGCAGTTTAGCAACTAGCGGGTCGGATACGCAGTATTTT. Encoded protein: CASSLATSGSDTQYF.

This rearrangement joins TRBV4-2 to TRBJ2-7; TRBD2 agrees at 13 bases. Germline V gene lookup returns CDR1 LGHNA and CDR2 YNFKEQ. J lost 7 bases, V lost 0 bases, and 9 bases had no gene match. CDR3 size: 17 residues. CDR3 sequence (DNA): TGTGCCAGCAGCCAAGATTTACTAGCGGGAGGGTCAGAAGAGCAGTACTTC. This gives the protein CASSQDLLAGGSEEQYF.

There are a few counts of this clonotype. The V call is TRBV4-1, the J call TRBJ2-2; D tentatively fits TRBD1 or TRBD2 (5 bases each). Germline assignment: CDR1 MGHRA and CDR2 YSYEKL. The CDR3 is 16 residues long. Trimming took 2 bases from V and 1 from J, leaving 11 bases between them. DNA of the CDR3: TGCGCCAGCAGCCAATGGGGACGGCAGAACACCGGGGAGCTGTTTTTT. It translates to CASSQWGRQNTGELFF.

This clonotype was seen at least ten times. Here the CDR3 reads CASSAEESSYNEQFF. Written as DNA, the CDR3 is TGTGCCAGCAGTGCGGAGGAGAGCTCCTACAATGAGCAGTTCTTC. This chain connects TRBV2 to TRBJ2-1; weak D call: TRBD2 (5 bases). Trimming stripped 4 bases from V and 0 bases from J, with 10 bases between. From germline, CDR1 is SNHLY and CDR2 FYNNEI. This CDR3 spans 15 amino acids.

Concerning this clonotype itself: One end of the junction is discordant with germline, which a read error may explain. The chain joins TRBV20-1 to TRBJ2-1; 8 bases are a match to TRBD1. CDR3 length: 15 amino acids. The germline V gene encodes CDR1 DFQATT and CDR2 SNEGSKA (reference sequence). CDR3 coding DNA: TGCAGTGCTAAGCCCTGGACAGGGATACCCAATGAGCAGCTCTTC. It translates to CSAKPWTGIPNEQLF.

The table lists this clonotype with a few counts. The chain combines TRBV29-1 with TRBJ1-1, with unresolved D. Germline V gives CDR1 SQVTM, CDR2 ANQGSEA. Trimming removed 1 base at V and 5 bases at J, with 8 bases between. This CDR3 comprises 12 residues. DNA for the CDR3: TGCAGCGTTGAAGGGGGAGGTACTGAAGCTTTCTTT. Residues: CSVEGGGTEAFF. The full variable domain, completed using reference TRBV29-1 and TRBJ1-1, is SAVISQKPSRDICQRGTSLTIQCQVDSQVTMMFWYRQQPGQSLTLIATANQGSEATYESGFVIDKFPISRPNLTFSTLTVSNMSPEDSSIYLCSVEGGGTEAFFGQGTRLTVV.

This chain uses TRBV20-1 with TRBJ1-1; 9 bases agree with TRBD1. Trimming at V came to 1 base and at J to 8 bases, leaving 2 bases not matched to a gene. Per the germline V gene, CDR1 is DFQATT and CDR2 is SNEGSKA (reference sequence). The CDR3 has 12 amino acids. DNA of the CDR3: TGCAGTGCTAGAGGGGGGACAGGGGAAGCTTTCTTT. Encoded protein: CSARGGTGEAFF.

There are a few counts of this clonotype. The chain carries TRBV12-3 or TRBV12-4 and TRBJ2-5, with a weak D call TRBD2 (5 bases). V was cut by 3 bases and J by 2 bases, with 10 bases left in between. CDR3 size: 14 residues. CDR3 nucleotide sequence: TGTGCCAGCAGTTTTGGGAGAGTACAAGAGACCCAGTACTTC. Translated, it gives CASSFGRVQETQYF.